The clone carrying this T cell receptor beta chain was counted many times. TCRdb analysed the PCR reads with MiXCR anew, one entry per CDR3 protein. The data contain approximately 80,000 distinct CDR3 sequences, under 65% of them singletons. The source of the sample is a study of CDR3 diversity in severe acne. This sequence was found in a male donor in good health, without acne. The sample taken for sequencing was blood.

The CDR3 coding sequence is TGTGCCTGGAGTGCCCTAGAAGAACTGTTTTTT. This translates into CAWSALEELFF. This sequence joins TRBV30 and TRBJ1-4; no reliable D call. The length of the CDR3 is 11 residues. Germline V CDR1 and CDR2: GTSNPN, SVGIG (reference sequence). The V end lost 1 base, the J end lost 12 bases, and 9 bases lay between the germline ends.